The 5 T cell receptor beta chains reported below all come from one sample, sequenced in a study of cytomegalovirus exposure and HLA in healthy donors. Repertoires were generated with immunoSEQ multiplex PCR, while TCRdb's copy carries only in-frame clones and drops some. The sample yields 110,000 to 150,000 clones, 90% to 95% seen once. Source material: PBMCs. The receptors were sampled from a man between 18 and 35 years old in good health and CMV-seronegative.

The chain links TRBV6-1 to TRBJ2-7, with no clear D. This CDR3 is built from 13 residues. The germline gives CDR1 MNHNS, CDR2 SASEGT. Between the trimmed V and J ends, which lost 1 base and 2 bases, there was a span of 6 bases. The CDR3 reads CASSEGETYEQYF. CDR3 sequence (DNA): TGTGCCAGCAGTGAAGGAGAGACCTACGAGCAGTACTTC.

The V gene is TRBV7-6, the J gene TRBJ2-7, with D possibly matching TRBD2 (6 bases). Looked up from germline, CDR1 is SGHVS and CDR2 is FNYEAQ. The CDR3 runs 16 residues. Trimming stripped 1 base from V and 3 bases from J, with 16 bases between. For the CDR3, the DNA is TGTGCCAGCAGCTTAGGGGGGGATCGGCAAAACTACGAGCAGTACTTC. It specifies CASSLGGDRQNYEQYF.

This chain uses TRBV27 with TRBJ1-1, with a tentative D call TRBD1 (6 bases). CDR1 MNHEY and CDR2 SMNVEV come from the germline V gene (reference sequence). The CDR3 has 12 amino acids. With 5 bases removed from V and 5 bases from J, the gap between germline ends came to 9 bases. CDR3 loop: CASSRGGTEAFF. The CDR3 bases are TGTGCCAGCAGTCGAGGGGGTACTGAAGCTTTCTTT.

The DNA for the CDR3 is TGTGCCAGCAGCCAAGGGTTCGAGGTTAGGGAGACCCAGTACTTC. It translates to CASSQGFEVRETQYF. The chain joins TRBV4-2 to TRBJ2-5; unclear D gene. V was trimmed by 1 base and J by 5 bases, leaving 14 bases between them. The CDR3 extends over 15 amino acids. The germline V gene encodes CDR1 LGHNA and CDR2 YNFKEQ.

V is TRBV5-1 and J is TRBJ2-3, with 10 positions matching TRBD2. Looked up from germline, CDR1 is SGHRS and CDR2 is YFSETQ. Trimming took 1 base from V and 3 from J; bases not matched to a gene: 5. The CDR3 sequence is 16 residues long. CDR3 loop: CASSLWSSGRTDTQYF. The CDR3 DNA sequence: TGCGCCAGCAGCTTGTGGTCTAGCGGGAGAACAGATACGCAGTATTTT.